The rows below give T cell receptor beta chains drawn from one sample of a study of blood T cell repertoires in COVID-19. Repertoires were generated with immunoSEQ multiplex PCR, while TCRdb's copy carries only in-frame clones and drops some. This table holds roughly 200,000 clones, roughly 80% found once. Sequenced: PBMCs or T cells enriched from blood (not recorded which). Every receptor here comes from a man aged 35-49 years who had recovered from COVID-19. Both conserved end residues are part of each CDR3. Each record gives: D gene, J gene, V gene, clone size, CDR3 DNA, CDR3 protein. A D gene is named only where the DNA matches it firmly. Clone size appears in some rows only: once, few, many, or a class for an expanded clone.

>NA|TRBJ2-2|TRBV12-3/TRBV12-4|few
TGTGCCAGTCGTGAGGGTAACACCGGGGAGCTGTTTTTT
CASREGNTGELFF
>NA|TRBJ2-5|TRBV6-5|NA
TGTGCCAGCATTGGCCGGGGGGAGACCCAGTACTTC
CASIGRGETQYF
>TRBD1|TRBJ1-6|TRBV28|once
TGTGCCAGCAGCACCGACGGGACAGGGTCCAATTCACCCCTCCACTTT
CASSTDGTGSNSPLHF
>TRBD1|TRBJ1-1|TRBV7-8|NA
TGTGCCAGCAGCTTAGAGTGGTCAGGGGGCGTGGGAAGGGCCCTTACGAGGACTGAAGCTTTCTTT
CASSLEWSGGVGRALTRTEAFF
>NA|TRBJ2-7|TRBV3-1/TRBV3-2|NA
TGTGCCAGCAGCCCGTTAGTAGGAGACTACGAGCAGTACTTC
CASSPLVGDYEQYF
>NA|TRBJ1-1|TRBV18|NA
TGTGCCAGCTCACCAAGGCAGGACACTGAAGCTTTCTTT
CASSPRQDTEAFF
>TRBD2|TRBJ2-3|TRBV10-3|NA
TGTGCCATCAGTGACCTAGCGGGAGGAGCAGATACGCAGTATTTT
CAISDLAGGADTQYF
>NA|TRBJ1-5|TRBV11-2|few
TGTGCCAGCAGCCTAAGGGCAGGGGATCAGCCCCAGCATTTT
CASSLRAGDQPQHF
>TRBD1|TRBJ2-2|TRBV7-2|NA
TGTGCCAGCAGCTGGCTGGGACAGGGTAGCACCGGGGAGCTGTTTTTT
CASSWLGQGSTGELFF
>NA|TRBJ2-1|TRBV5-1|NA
TGCGCCAGCAGCTTGTACAGCGGCAATGAGCAGTTCTTC
CASSLYSGNEQFF
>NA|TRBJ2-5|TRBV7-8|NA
TGTGCCAGCAGCCAGACAGGACCTAGGGAGACCCAGTACTTC
CASSQTGPRETQYF
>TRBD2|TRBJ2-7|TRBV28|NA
TGTGCCAGCAGCCGACTAGCGGTCGAGCAGTACTTC
CASSRLAVEQYF
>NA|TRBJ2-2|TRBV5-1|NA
TGCGCCAGCACTTTCTTGGGCCCATCGACCGGGGAGCTGTTTTTT
CASTFLGPSTGELFF
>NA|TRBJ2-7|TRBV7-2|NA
TGTGCCAGCAGCTTAGCGGGTTTTGGGGCCTCCTACGAGCAGTACTTC
CASSLAGFGASYEQYF
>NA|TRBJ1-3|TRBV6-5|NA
TGTGCCAGCAGTTACGGAGGGTACGGGTCTGGAAACACCATATATTTT
CASSYGGYGSGNTIYF
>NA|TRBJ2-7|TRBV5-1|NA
TGCGCCAGCAGCTTGGTCCCGGAGAGCTCCTACGAGCAGTACTTC
CASSLVPESSYEQYF
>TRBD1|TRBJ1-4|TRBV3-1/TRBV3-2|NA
TGTGCCAGCAGCCAGTCAACAGGGGTTTTTAATGAAAAACTGTTTTTT
CASSQSTGVFNEKLFF
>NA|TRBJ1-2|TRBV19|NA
TGTGCCAGTAGTACCCCCCACCGGGGGTCGGCAGGCTACACCTTC
CASSTPHRGSAGYTF
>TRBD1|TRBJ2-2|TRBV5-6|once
TGTGCCAGCAGCGCTACAGGGGTCGGGCCCGGGGAGCTGTTTTTT
CASSATGVGPGELFF
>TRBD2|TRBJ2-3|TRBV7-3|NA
TGTGCCAGCAGCTTAGACGCTAGCGGGAGAGATACGCAGTATTTT
CASSLDASGRDTQYF
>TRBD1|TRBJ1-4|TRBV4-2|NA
TGTGCCAGCAGCCAAGCGCCAGGGGGCCCTGAAAAACTGTTTTTT
CASSQAPGGPEKLFF
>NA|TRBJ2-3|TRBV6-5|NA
TGTGCCAGCAGTTACGAGCCCCCGGGGGTGCGGAATACGCAGTATTTT
CASSYEPPGVRNTQYF
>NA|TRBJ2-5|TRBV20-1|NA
TGCAGTGCTATTATCGAGACCCAGTACTTC
CSAIIETQYF
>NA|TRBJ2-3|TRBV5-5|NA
TGTGCCAGCAGCTTGGGAGGGTCCGGAGATACGCAGTATTTT
CASSLGGSGDTQYF